Listed below are T cell receptor beta chains from one sample, sequenced in a study of human T cells and chemical hapten exposure. TCRdb ran MiXCR on the reads and lists one entry per CDR3 protein. The table includes 120,000 or so distinct CDR3 sequences, 8.5% to 9% detected once. Source material: whole blood. Every receptor here comes from a human donor in good health. Some clones in this sample may be carry-over from other donors' samples. The CDR3 runs from the conserved cysteine through the conserved F or W. D genes are given only for firm matches. Part of the rows lack a size; the others show once, few, many or a class for expanded clones.

CDR3 | DNA | J | size | V | D
CASSPAAGMQFF | TGTGCCAGCAGCCCCGCAGCGGGAATGCAGTTCTTC | TRBJ2-1 | few | TRBV9 | TRBD2
CAISESMAGEHNEQFF | TGTGCCATCAGTGAGTCGATGGCGGGGGAACACAATGAGCAGTTCTTC | TRBJ2-1 | few | TRBV10-3 | TRBD2
CSARRPSGRGNEQFF | TGCAGTGCTAGAAGGCCTAGCGGGAGGGGCAATGAGCAGTTCTTC | TRBJ2-1 | - | TRBV20-1 | TRBD2
CASSYQGLIGELFF | TGTGCCAGCAGTTACCAGGGTTTAATCGGGGAGCTGTTTTTT | TRBJ2-2 | many | TRBV6-5 | -
CSARRPPARNTEAFF | TGCAGTGCTAGAAGACCACCGGCGAGGAACACTGAAGCTTTCTTT | TRBJ1-1 | - | TRBV20-1 | -
CASSQETAGLNTEAFF | TGCGCCAGCAGCCAAGAGACAGCGGGCTTGAACACTGAAGCTTTCTTT | TRBJ1-1 | few | TRBV4-3 | -
CSAKSETQYF | TGCAGTGCAAAGTCTGAGACCCAGTACTTC | TRBJ2-5 | - | TRBV20-1 | -
CASSFRASYEQYF | TGTGCCAGCAGTTTTCGTGCCTCCTACGAGCAGTACTTC | TRBJ2-7 | few | TRBV12-3/TRBV12-4 | -
CSVEAASTDRQYF | TGCAGCGTTGAAGCGGCCTCCACCGATAGGCAGTATTTT | TRBJ2-3 | - | TRBV29-1 | -
CASSQDSGENYGYTF | TGCGCCAGCAGCCAAGATTCAGGGGAGAACTATGGCTACACCTTC | TRBJ1-2 | many | TRBV4-1 | -